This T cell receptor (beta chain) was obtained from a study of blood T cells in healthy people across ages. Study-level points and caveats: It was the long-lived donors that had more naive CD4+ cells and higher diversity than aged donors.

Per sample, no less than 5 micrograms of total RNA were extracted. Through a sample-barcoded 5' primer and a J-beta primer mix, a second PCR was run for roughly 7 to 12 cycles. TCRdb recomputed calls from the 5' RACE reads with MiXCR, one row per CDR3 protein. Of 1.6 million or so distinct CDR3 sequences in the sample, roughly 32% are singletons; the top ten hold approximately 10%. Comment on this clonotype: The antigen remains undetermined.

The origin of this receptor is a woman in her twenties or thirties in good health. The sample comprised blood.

CDR3 loop: CAWETFGDTEAFF. The CDR3, as DNA: TGTGCCTGGGAGACATTCGGCGACACTGAAGCTTTCTTT. The chain employs TRBV30 and TRBJ1-1, with unresolved D. The CDR3 is 13 amino acids. Germline V CDR1 and CDR2: GTSNPN, SVGIG (reference sequence). V lost 5 bases and J 3 bases, leaving 13 bases between the germline ends.